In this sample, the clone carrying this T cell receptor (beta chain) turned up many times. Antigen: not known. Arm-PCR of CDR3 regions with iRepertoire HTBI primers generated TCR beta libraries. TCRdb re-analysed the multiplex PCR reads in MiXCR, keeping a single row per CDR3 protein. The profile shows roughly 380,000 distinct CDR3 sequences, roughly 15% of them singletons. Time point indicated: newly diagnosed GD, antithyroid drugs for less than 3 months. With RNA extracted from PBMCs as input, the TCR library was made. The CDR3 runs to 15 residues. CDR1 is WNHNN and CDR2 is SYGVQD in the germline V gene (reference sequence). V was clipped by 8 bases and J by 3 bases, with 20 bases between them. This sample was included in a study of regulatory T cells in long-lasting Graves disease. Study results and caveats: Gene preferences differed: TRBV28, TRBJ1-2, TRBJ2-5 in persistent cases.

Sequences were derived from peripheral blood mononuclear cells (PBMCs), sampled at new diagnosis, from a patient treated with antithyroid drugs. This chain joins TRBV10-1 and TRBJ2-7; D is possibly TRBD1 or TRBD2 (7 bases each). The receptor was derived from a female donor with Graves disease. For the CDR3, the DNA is TGCGCCAGCGACCAGGGGGGGGGCCCCCTCTACGAGCAGTACTTC. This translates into CASDQGGGPLYEQYF.